This TCR beta chain was profiled in a study of regulatory T cells in long-lasting Graves disease. Study overall: Duration of antithyroid drug therapy among newly diagnosed Graves' patients was under 3 months.

This clonotype was seen at least ten times. Its specificity is unknown. The V gene lost 5 bases and the J gene lost 0 bases, with 16 bases spanning the gap. The CDR3 runs to 16 residues. Both iRepertoire HTBI primers and Arm-PCR of CDR3 regions were used to build the TCR beta libraries. TCRdb fed the multiplex PCR reads into MiXCR, producing one record per CDR3 protein. The top ten clones hold around 19% of a sample with about 620,000 distinct CDR3 sequences, under 20% of them seen once. Study-wide findings and caveats: The persistent group shared around 2,600 public clonotypes, more than the roughly 970 shared by new patients.

Stated time point: newly diagnosed GD, antithyroid drugs for less than 3 months. The TCR library was prepared using RNA isolated from PBMCs. From each patient, about 8.5 milliliters of peripheral blood was drawn and collected into an EDTA anticoagulant tube. These data were also filed under a second study, of T cells in Graves' hyperthyroidism and ophthalmopathy.

The rearrangement uses TRBV12-3 or TRBV12-4 and TRBJ1-2; tentative D call: TRBD1 (5 bases). The input for sequencing was peripheral blood mononuclear cells (PBMCs), taken at new diagnosis, from a patient treated with antithyroid drugs. This TCR was recovered from a woman aged 25-40 years with Graves disease. DNA for the CDR3: TGTGCCAGCAGTAGGCGGACCGGACAAACTAACTATGGCTACACCTTC. This gives the protein CASSRRTGQTNYGYTF.